The rows below give T cell receptor beta chains drawn from one sample of a study of Ad26.COV2.S vaccination and SARS-CoV-2 variants. This table comes from immunoSEQ multiplex PCR, and its TCRdb copy is limited to in-frame clones, with some not included. The data contain about 480,000 clones, approximately 88% of them seen just once; the ten biggest clones take up roughly 13%. The sample in question was peripheral blood, obtained in a trial of Ad26.COV2.S vaccine versus placebo. Receptors originate from a person between 18 and 65 years old who received the Ad26.COV2.S COVID-19 vaccine or a placebo. Both conserved end residues are part of each CDR3. Each record gives: V gene, clone size, D gene, J gene, CDR3 DNA, CDR3 protein. A D gene is named only where the DNA matches it firmly. The listing skips clone size in some rows; elsewhere it reads once, few, many or a size class.

V gene: TRBV5-1
clone size: NA
D gene: TRBD1
J gene: TRBJ1-3
CDR3 DNA: TGCGCCAGCAGCTTGGAAGGGCAGGGGGTCAACACCATATATTTT
CDR3 protein: CASSLEGQGVNTIYF

V gene: TRBV28
clone size: NA
D gene: NA
J gene: TRBJ2-1
CDR3 DNA: TGTGCCAGCAGTTTAGCATCTGAGACTCACAATGAGCAGTTCTTC
CDR3 protein: CASSLASETHNEQFF

V gene: TRBV6-2/TRBV6-3
clone size: NA
D gene: NA
J gene: TRBJ2-2
CDR3 DNA: TGTGCCAGCAGTTACGGATCGAGACAAACCCGAAGCACCGGGGAGCTGTTTTTT
CDR3 protein: CASSYGSRQTRSTGELFF

V gene: TRBV15
clone size: NA
D gene: NA
J gene: TRBJ1-6
CDR3 DNA: TGTGCCACCAGCCCTCGAGGGAATAATTCACCCCTCCACTTT
CDR3 protein: CATSPRGNNSPLHF

V gene: TRBV28
clone size: NA
D gene: NA
J gene: TRBJ1-6
CDR3 DNA: TGTGCCAGCAGTCCCCGTGGGGGCTGGGCGGGACCCCTCCACTTT
CDR3 protein: CASSPRGGWAGPLHF

V gene: TRBV7-9
clone size: NA
D gene: TRBD1
J gene: TRBJ1-4
CDR3 DNA: TGTGCCAGCAGCTTAGTAGGGACAGGAGGCGCAACTAATGAAAAACTGTTTTTT
CDR3 protein: CASSLVGTGGATNEKLFF

V gene: TRBV7-2
clone size: many
D gene: NA
J gene: TRBJ1-6
CDR3 DNA: TGTGCCAGCAGCCTTCGGCTTAGCTCCTATAATTCACCCCTCCACTTT
CDR3 protein: CASSLRLSSYNSPLHF

V gene: TRBV30
clone size: NA
D gene: TRBD1
J gene: TRBJ2-7
CDR3 DNA: TGTGCCTGGGAGACAGGGATCTACGAGCAGTACTTC
CDR3 protein: CAWETGIYEQYF

V gene: TRBV28
clone size: NA
D gene: TRBD1
J gene: TRBJ1-5
CDR3 DNA: TGTGCCAGCAGTCGGACAGGGGTAGGTGGAGGGAATCAGCCCCAGCATTTT
CDR3 protein: CASSRTGVGGGNQPQHF

V gene: TRBV18
clone size: once
D gene: NA
J gene: TRBJ1-2
CDR3 DNA: TGTGCCAGCTCACCATACTCGTCAGCTAACTATGGCTACACCTTC
CDR3 protein: CASSPYSSANYGYTF

V gene: TRBV2
clone size: NA
D gene: NA
J gene: TRBJ2-2
CDR3 DNA: TGTGCCAGCCGAGTCTCGTTTGGGGCCAACACCGGGGAGCTGTTTTTT
CDR3 protein: CASRVSFGANTGELFF

V gene: TRBV18
clone size: NA
D gene: NA
J gene: TRBJ1-2
CDR3 DNA: TGTGCCAGCTCACCATTGAGCAAAGATGGCTACACCTTC
CDR3 protein: CASSPLSKDGYTF

V gene: TRBV11-1
clone size: NA
D gene: TRBD2
J gene: TRBJ2-7
CDR3 DNA: TGTGCCAGCAGCTCCCAGGGAGGGTCCATCGGCTACGAGCAGTACTTC
CDR3 protein: CASSSQGGSIGYEQYF

V gene: TRBV12-3/TRBV12-4
clone size: NA
D gene: NA
J gene: TRBJ2-7
CDR3 DNA: TGTGCCAGCAGTTTATCTCCCCCCTACGAGCAGTACTTC
CDR3 protein: CASSLSPPYEQYF

V gene: TRBV10-3
clone size: NA
D gene: TRBD2
J gene: TRBJ2-3
CDR3 DNA: TGTGCCATCAGTGGTCTAGCGGGAGGGGGAGATACGCAGTATTTT
CDR3 protein: CAISGLAGGGDTQYF

V gene: TRBV10-3
clone size: NA
D gene: NA
J gene: TRBJ2-3
CDR3 DNA: TGTGCCACCGGCCGGGACGCCAAGGAAGATACGCAGTATTTT
CDR3 protein: CATGRDAKEDTQYF

V gene: TRBV7-8
clone size: NA
D gene: TRBD2
J gene: TRBJ2-2
CDR3 DNA: TGTGCCAGCAGCACCCGACTAGCGGGAAGAACCGGGGAGCTGTTTTTT
CDR3 protein: CASSTRLAGRTGELFF

V gene: TRBV5-1
clone size: few
D gene: NA
J gene: TRBJ2-1
CDR3 DNA: TGCGCCAGCAGCTCCCCGCTACTTCGTGAGCAGTTCTTC
CDR3 protein: CASSSPLLREQFF

V gene: TRBV25-1
clone size: NA
D gene: TRBD2
J gene: TRBJ2-1
CDR3 DNA: TGTGCCAGCAGTGAACCAGGACTAGCTGGCGGTGAGCAGTTCTTC
CDR3 protein: CASSEPGLAGGEQFF

V gene: TRBV5-1
clone size: NA
D gene: TRBD2
J gene: TRBJ2-7
CDR3 DNA: TGCGCCAGCAGCGAAAGGACTAGCGGTGCCTACGAGCAGTACTTC
CDR3 protein: CASSERTSGAYEQYF

V gene: TRBV2
clone size: NA
D gene: NA
J gene: TRBJ1-2
CDR3 DNA: TGTGCCAGCAGTGAATGGTCCGCTAGCTATGGCTACACCTTC
CDR3 protein: CASSEWSASYGYTF

V gene: TRBV9
clone size: NA
D gene: TRBD2
J gene: TRBJ2-7
CDR3 DNA: TGTGCCAGCAGCGTAGGCACCCTAGCGGACGAGCAGTACTTC
CDR3 protein: CASSVGTLADEQYF

V gene: TRBV6-2/TRBV6-3
clone size: few
D gene: TRBD1
J gene: TRBJ1-2
CDR3 DNA: TGTGCCAGCAGTTACACTGCGCAGGGGGATGGCTACACCTTC
CDR3 protein: CASSYTAQGDGYTF

V gene: TRBV19
clone size: NA
D gene: TRBD2
J gene: TRBJ2-1
CDR3 DNA: TGTGCCAGTAGTACGGGACTAGCGGTCGGGGGTGAGCAGTTCTTC
CDR3 protein: CASSTGLAVGGEQFF

V gene: TRBV9
clone size: NA
D gene: NA
J gene: TRBJ2-1
CDR3 DNA: TGTGCCAGCAGCGTAGCCCTAGGGTACAGCAATGAGCAGTTCTTC
CDR3 protein: CASSVALGYSNEQFF

V gene: TRBV7-8
clone size: NA
D gene: TRBD2
J gene: TRBJ2-1
CDR3 DNA: TGTGCCAGCAGCCCCCGGGAGGCCCTCTCCTACAATGAGCAGTTCTTC
CDR3 protein: CASSPREALSYNEQFF

V gene: TRBV19
clone size: NA
D gene: NA
J gene: TRBJ2-2
CDR3 DNA: TGTGCCAGTAGTATAGAAAAGGGTTCGATAAACACCGGGGAGCTGTTTTTT
CDR3 protein: CASSIEKGSINTGELFF

V gene: TRBV28
clone size: NA
D gene: NA
J gene: TRBJ2-5
CDR3 DNA: TGTGCCAGCAGTGATGTACAGGGTGGGGAAGAGACCCAGTACTTC
CDR3 protein: CASSDVQGGEETQYF

V gene: TRBV27
clone size: once
D gene: NA
J gene: TRBJ2-3
CDR3 DNA: TGTGCCAGCAGTTTAGGCCGAGGCACAGATACGCAGTATTTT
CDR3 protein: CASSLGRGTDTQYF

V gene: TRBV28
clone size: NA
D gene: NA
J gene: TRBJ2-7
CDR3 DNA: TGTGCCGCCAGCCGAAGAGCCTACGAGCAGTACTTC
CDR3 protein: CAASRRAYEQYF

V gene: TRBV6-5
clone size: NA
D gene: NA
J gene: TRBJ1-4
CDR3 DNA: TGTGCCAGTACCCCGGGAGCCCCAGCTGAAAAACTGTTTTTT
CDR3 protein: CASTPGAPAEKLFF

V gene: TRBV27
clone size: NA
D gene: NA
J gene: TRBJ1-1
CDR3 DNA: TGTGCCAGCAGTCCTATCGGGACACCTGAAGCTTTCTTT
CDR3 protein: CASSPIGTPEAFF

V gene: TRBV7-2
clone size: NA
D gene: NA
J gene: TRBJ1-1
CDR3 DNA: TGTGCCAGCAGCTTAGTGGGGTCGGTGGGCCGGAGGGACACTGAAGCTTTCTTT
CDR3 protein: CASSLVGSVGRRDTEAFF

V gene: TRBV6-6
clone size: once
D gene: TRBD1
J gene: TRBJ2-7
CDR3 DNA: TGTGCCAGCACCCCTTGGGGACAGACCTACGAGCAGTACTTC
CDR3 protein: CASTPWGQTYEQYF

V gene: TRBV7-9
clone size: NA
D gene: NA
J gene: TRBJ2-1
CDR3 DNA: TGTGCCAGCAGCTTCCACTCCCAGGATGGGGGATCCTACAATGAGCAGTTCTTC
CDR3 protein: CASSFHSQDGGSYNEQFF

V gene: TRBV18
clone size: NA
D gene: NA
J gene: TRBJ1-5
CDR3 DNA: TGTGCCAGCTCACCAAAACAGGGTAGCAATCAGCCCCAGCATTTT
CDR3 protein: CASSPKQGSNQPQHF

V gene: TRBV7-8
clone size: NA
D gene: NA
J gene: TRBJ2-7
CDR3 DNA: TGTGCCAGCAGCTTATTACTTTGGGGGCGGGAGCAGTACTTC
CDR3 protein: CASSLLLWGREQYF

V gene: TRBV2
clone size: once
D gene: TRBD1
J gene: TRBJ1-2
CDR3 DNA: TGTGCCAGCACTGGGGACAGATTTAACTATGGCTACACCTTC
CDR3 protein: CASTGDRFNYGYTF

V gene: TRBV6-2/TRBV6-3
clone size: NA
D gene: NA
J gene: TRBJ1-5
CDR3 DNA: TGTGCCAGCAGTTACCCCCGGGCAGGGACGTATAGCAATCAGCCCCAGCATTTT
CDR3 protein: CASSYPRAGTYSNQPQHF

V gene: TRBV19
clone size: NA
D gene: TRBD2
J gene: TRBJ2-5
CDR3 DNA: TGTGCCAGTAGTCCTAGCGGGAGTCGAGAGACCCAGTACTTC
CDR3 protein: CASSPSGSRETQYF

V gene: TRBV6-1
clone size: NA
D gene: TRBD1
J gene: TRBJ1-4
CDR3 DNA: TGTGCCAGCAGTGGCCACAGGGGTGAGGGTTGGGAAAAACTGTTTTTT
CDR3 protein: CASSGHRGEGWEKLFF

V gene: TRBV25-1
clone size: once
D gene: NA
J gene: TRBJ2-7
CDR3 DNA: TGTGCCAGCAGCCCCAGGGGGGGGGTTACCTACGAGCAGTACTTC
CDR3 protein: CASSPRGGVTYEQYF

V gene: TRBV30
clone size: NA
D gene: TRBD2
J gene: TRBJ2-3
CDR3 DNA: TGTGCCTGGAGTGTACAAGCGGGGGCCACAGATACGCAGTATTTT
CDR3 protein: CAWSVQAGATDTQYF

V gene: TRBV2
clone size: NA
D gene: TRBD1
J gene: TRBJ2-7
CDR3 DNA: TGTGCCAGCAGGGAGACAGGGACCGTCTACGAGCAGTACTTC
CDR3 protein: CASRETGTVYEQYF

V gene: TRBV7-2
clone size: NA
D gene: NA
J gene: TRBJ2-1
CDR3 DNA: TGTGCCAGCAGGGCAGCCGACTACAATGAGCAGTTCTTC
CDR3 protein: CASRAADYNEQFF

V gene: TRBV11-2
clone size: NA
D gene: TRBD1
J gene: TRBJ1-4
CDR3 DNA: TGTGCCAGCAGCTACCGCGACAGGGTACCTAATGAAAAACTGTTTTTT
CDR3 protein: CASSYRDRVPNEKLFF

V gene: TRBV15
clone size: NA
D gene: TRBD2
J gene: TRBJ2-7
CDR3 DNA: TGTGCCACCAGCAGAGACGGCGGGAGCTCCTACGAGCAGTACTTC
CDR3 protein: CATSRDGGSSYEQYF

V gene: TRBV6-2/TRBV6-3
clone size: NA
D gene: TRBD2
J gene: TRBJ2-2
CDR3 DNA: TGTGCCAGCAGCCGACTAGCGGGAGGTACGGGGACCGGGGAGCTGTTTTTT
CDR3 protein: CASSRLAGGTGTGELFF